The 24 T cell receptor beta chains below were found in one sample sequenced in a study of technical replicates of blood from a few donors. The protocol was immunoSEQ multiplex PCR, while the TCRdb copy is restricted to in-frame clones and leaves out a portion. The sample lists tens of thousands of clones; around nine tenths were seen once. Sequencing was carried out using T cells isolated from PBMCs. Receptors were obtained from a human donor in good health.

The chain recombines TRBV10-1 with TRBJ2-5, with 7 bases lining up with TRBD1. Germline V lookup: CDR1 WNHNN, CDR2 SYGVQD (reference sequence). V dropped 0 bases and J dropped 3; count of bases not matched to a gene: 7. The CDR3 length is 16 residues. The CDR3 spells CASSESYRDREETQYF. CDR3 DNA sequence: TGCGCCAGCAGTGAGTCTTATAGGGACAGAGAAGAGACCCAGTACTTC.

CDR3 sequence reads: CASSFDAQENVDTQYF. Here the CDR3 DNA reads TGCGCCAGCAGCTTTGACGCACAGGAGAATGTAGATACGCAGTATTTT. The chain joins TRBV5-1 to TRBJ2-3; weak D call: TRBD1 (5 bases). The CDR3 is 16 amino acids. The V end lost 2 bases, the J end lost 5 bases, and 18 bases lay between the germline ends. The V gene's germline CDR1 is SGHRS and CDR2 YFSETQ. Filled out from reference TRBV5-1 and TRBJ2-3, the complete variable domain reads KAGVTQTPRYLIKTRGQQVTLSCSPISGHRSVSWYQQTPGQGLQFLFEYFSETQRNKGNFPGRFSGRQFSNSRSEMNVSTLELGDSALYLCASSFDAQENVDTQYFGPGTRLTVL.

This chain links TRBV4-1 with TRBJ2-2; 11 bases align to TRBD2. With V trimmed by 0 bases and J by 5 bases, 5 bases remained unmatched. Per germline, CDR1 MGHRA and CDR2 YSYEKL. This CDR3 has 17 amino acids. The CDR3 reads CASSQDELAGETGELFF. The CDR3 nucleotides read TGCGCCAGCAGCCAAGATGAACTAGCGGGAGAGACCGGGGAGCTGTTTTTT.

CDR3 in amino acids: CASSQDRGSYEQYF. The DNA for the CDR3 is TGCGCCAGCAGCCAGGACAGGGGATCCTACGAGCAGTACTTC. This chain uses TRBV4-1 with TRBJ2-7; 9 nucleotides match TRBD1. Germline CDR1 reads MGHRA; CDR2 reads YSYEKL. The CDR3 totals 14 residues. The V gene end was trimmed by 3 bases and the J gene end by 1 base; junction bases not matched to a gene: 1.

The chain has TRBV6-1 and TRBJ2-7; maybe TRBD1 (5 bases). Between the trimmed V and J ends, which lost 7 bases and 6 bases, there was a span of 16 bases. The V gene's germline CDR1 is MNHNS and CDR2 SASEGT. The CDR3 contains 13 residues. CDR3 bases: TGTGCCAGCAACCAAGGGGCACAGCTCGAGCAGTACTTC. Encoded protein: CASNQGAQLEQYF.

This chain joins TRBV19 and TRBJ1-3; 7 bases align to TRBD1. Looked up from germline, CDR1 is LNHDA and CDR2 is SQIVND (reference sequence). This CDR3 is 15 amino acids long. CDR3 loop: CVTYTTGDSGNTIYF. For the CDR3, the DNA is TGTGTTACCTATACTACAGGGGACTCTGGAAACACCATATATTTT.

Written as DNA, the CDR3 is TGCGCCAGCAGCCCACTTACAGGCACAGATACGCAGTATTTT. Translated: CASSPLTGTDTQYF. The rearrangement links TRBV5-1 to TRBJ2-3; D gene unclear. V gave up 4 bases and J gave up 1 base, with 10 bases separating them. The germline CDR1 and CDR2 sequences are SGHRS and YFSETQ. CDR3 size: 14 residues.

V is TRBV25-1 and J is TRBJ1-4; D uncertain. The germline V gene encodes CDR1 MGHDK and CDR2 SYGVNS. The CDR3 has 15 residues. The ends were cut back, 1 base at V and 7 bases at J, with 13 bases in the middle. CDR3: CASSESLGGSEKLFF. The CDR3 DNA sequence: TGTGCCAGCAGTGAATCTTTGGGAGGGTCTGAAAAACTGTTTTTT. Full variable domain (rest looked up from reference TRBV25-1 and TRBJ1-4): EADIYQTPRYLVIGTGKKITLECSQTMGHDKMYWYQQDPGMELHLIHYSYGVNSTEKGDLSSESTVSRIRTEHFPLTLESARPSHTSQYLCASSESLGGSEKLFFGSGTQLSVL.

The chain is built from TRBV19 and TRBJ2-7, with TRBD2 matching over 11 bases. This CDR3 is 16 amino acids long. Germline V gene sequence: CDR1 LNHDA, CDR2 SQIVND (reference sequence). V gave up 4 bases and J gave up 2 bases; unmatched junction bases: 7. The DNA for the CDR3 is TGTGCCAGTAGTACCCCTAGCGGGAGGTATACCTACGAGCAGTACTTC. Translating gives CASSTPSGRYTYEQYF.

The chain employs TRBV4-1 and TRBJ1-1; maybe TRBD1 (6 bases). The V end lost 6 bases, the J end lost 0 bases, and 17 bases lay between the germline ends. Germline CDR1 reads MGHRA; CDR2 reads YSYEKL. This CDR3 comprises 16 residues. CDR3 coding DNA: TGCGCCAGCAGTTTTCGGGACACCATCCTGAACACTGAAGCTTTCTTT. Its translation is CASSFRDTILNTEAFF.

The chain employs TRBV10-3 and TRBJ1-1; TRBD1 aligns across 7 bases. V shed 4 bases, J shed 6 bases, and the junction held 8 bases outside the gene matches. This CDR3 has 14 amino acids. Germline V gives CDR1 ENHRY, CDR2 SYGVKD. The CDR3 loop is CAISAGDRKPEAFF. As DNA, the CDR3 is TGTGCCATCAGTGCTGGGGACAGAAAACCTGAAGCTTTCTTT.

The J gene is TRBJ1-1, the V gene TRBV10-3; 7 nucleotides line up with TRBD1. The CDR3 spans 18 residues. V lost 0 bases to trimming and J lost 1 base; unmatched junction nucleotides: 11. CDR1 and CDR2 from the germline V gene are ENHRY and SYGVKD. The CDR3 bases are TGTGCCATCAGTGAGTCGAAAGCCCCTGACAGGGCGAACACTGAAGCTTTCTTT. Protein sequence: CAISESKAPDRANTEAFF.

This chain links TRBV19 with TRBJ1-5; 8 bases align to TRBD1. This CDR3 is 16 amino acids long. After removal of 4 bases from V and 4 bases from J, the junction contained 9 bases not matched to a gene. Per the germline V gene, CDR1 is LNHDA and CDR2 is SQIVND (reference sequence). The CDR3 sequence: CASSRVGDRSNQPQHF. The DNA for the CDR3 is TGTGCCAGTAGTAGGGTCGGGGACAGGTCTAATCAGCCCCAGCATTTT.

This sequence joins TRBV4-3 and TRBJ2-2; TRBD2 matches 7 bases. CDR3 length: 17 residues. J was trimmed by 5 bases and V by 0 bases; bases with no gene match: 9. CDR1 and CDR2 (germline): LGHNA, YSLEER. The CDR3 reads CASSQDRRLADTGELFF. The CDR3, as DNA: TGCGCCAGCAGCCAAGATAGGAGGCTAGCGGATACCGGGGAGCTGTTTTTT.

This sequence joins TRBV30 and TRBJ2-1; possible D gene TRBD1, 6 bases. The V end was cut by 1 base, the J end by 9 bases, with 7 bases between. There are 11 residues in the CDR3. Germline V lookup: CDR1 GTSNPN, CDR2 SVGIG (reference sequence). In DNA, the CDR3 is TGTGCCTGGAGTGGAGGGGGTGAGCAGTTCTTC. Protein product: CAWSGGGEQFF.

This sequence joins TRBV4-1 and TRBJ1-2; the D gene is possibly TRBD1 (5 bases). Trimming took 0 bases from V and 0 from J, leaving 11 bases between them. CDR1 is MGHRA and CDR2 is YSYEKL in the germline V gene. CDR3 length: 16 amino acids. This chain's CDR3 is CASSQDVRTTNYGYTF. CDR3 DNA: TGCGCCAGCAGCCAAGATGTAAGGACAACTAACTATGGCTACACCTTC.

J is TRBJ2-1 and V is TRBV6-5; TRBD2 aligns across 13 bases. Germline V gives CDR1 MNHEY, CDR2 SVGAGI. J lost 8 bases, V lost 4 bases, and 2 bases had no gene match. This CDR3 comprises 14 residues. The CDR3 spells CASSSGLAGDEQFF. CDR3 nucleotides: TGTGCCAGCAGTTCCGGACTAGCGGGAGATGAGCAGTTCTTC.

V gene TRBV7-9 combines with J gene TRBJ1-5; no clear D gene. The CDR3 length is 15 residues. Per the germline V gene, CDR1 is SEHNR and CDR2 is FQNEAQ (reference sequence). The germline V and J ends were trimmed by 4 bases and 5 bases, with 15 bases remaining between them. This CDR3 reads CASSSAGRGHQPQHF. The CDR3 nucleotides are TGTGCCAGCAGCTCGGCCGGGAGAGGACATCAGCCCCAGCATTTT.

The chain links TRBV28 to TRBJ2-3, with D possibly TRBD1 on 6 matching bases. Germline V gene sequence: CDR1 MDHEN, CDR2 SYDVKM. The CDR3 extends over 14 amino acids. The ends were cut back, 8 bases at V and 0 bases at J, with 12 bases in the middle. This CDR3 reads CASGQPISTDTQYF. The CDR3 DNA reads as TGTGCCAGCGGACAGCCCATAAGCACAGATACGCAGTATTTT.

The chain joins TRBV6-5 to TRBJ2-3; D is uncertain. Trimming took off 4 bases at V and 4 bases at J, with 12 bases between the two ends. The CDR3 is 14 amino acids. The germline V gene has CDR1 MNHEY and CDR2 SVGAGI. CDR3 sequence (DNA): TGTGCCAGCAGTTCCAGTGCTTGGTCAGATACGCAGTATTTT. Translation: CASSSSAWSDTQYF.

The rearrangement joins TRBV6-5 to TRBJ2-1; 7 bases fit TRBD2. The J segment lost 10 bases and the V segment lost 3 bases, leaving 12 bases of the junction unmatched. The CDR3 contains 15 residues. Germline CDR1 and CDR2: MNHEY and SVGAGI. The DNA for the CDR3 is TGTGCCAGCAGTTATTACGGCGGGAGTCTCATCGAGCAGTTCTTC. Amino acid sequence: CASSYYGGSLIEQFF.

This clone was counted between two and nine times. The V and J genes are TRBV7-9 and TRBJ1-1; no firm D call. Germline V lookup: CDR1 SEHNR, CDR2 FQNEAQ (reference sequence). The ends were cut back, 6 bases at V and 1 base at J, with 12 bases in the middle. The length of the CDR3 is 14 residues. This chain's CDR3 is CASSSASKNTEAFF. The CDR3 DNA sequence: TGTGCCAGCAGTTCCGCCAGTAAGAACACTGAAGCTTTCTTT.

The V call is TRBV9, the J call TRBJ2-3; possible D gene TRBD1, 5 bases. Germline V gene data show CDR1 as SGDLS and CDR2 as YYNGEE. There are 14 residues in the CDR3. V lost 0 bases and J 6 bases, leaving 11 bases between the germline ends. The CDR3 loop is CASSVDMGPDTQYF. The CDR3 DNA is TGTGCCAGCAGCGTAGATATGGGGCCGGATACGCAGTATTTT.

J is TRBJ2-2 and V is TRBV11-3; 7 bases fit TRBD1. The J segment lost 5 bases and the V segment lost 4 bases, leaving 7 bases of the junction unmatched. The length of the CDR3 is 15 residues. Germline CDR1 reads SGHNT; CDR2 reads YENEEA. The CDR3 DNA reads as TGTGCCAGCAGCTCTGACAGGGAATGGACCGGGGAGCTGTTTTTT. Encoded protein: CASSSDREWTGELFF.